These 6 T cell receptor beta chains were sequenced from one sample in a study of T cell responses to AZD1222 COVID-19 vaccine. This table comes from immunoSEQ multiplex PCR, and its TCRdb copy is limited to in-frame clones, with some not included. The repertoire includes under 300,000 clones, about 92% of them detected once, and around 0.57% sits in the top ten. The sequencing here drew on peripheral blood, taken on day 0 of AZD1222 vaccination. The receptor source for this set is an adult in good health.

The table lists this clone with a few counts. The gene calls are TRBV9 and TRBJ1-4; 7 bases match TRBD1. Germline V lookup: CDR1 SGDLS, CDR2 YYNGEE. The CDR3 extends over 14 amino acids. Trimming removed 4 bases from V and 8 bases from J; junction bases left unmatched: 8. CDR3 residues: CASSSTGVREKLFF. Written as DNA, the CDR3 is TGTGCCAGCAGCTCTACAGGGGTTAGGGAAAAACTGTTTTTT.

The CDR3 protein is CASRPDRTGRYGYTF. As DNA, the CDR3 is TGTGCCAGCAGGCCAGACAGGACGGGGCGGTATGGCTACACCTTC. This chain links TRBV6-4 with TRBJ1-2, with D maybe TRBD1 (6 bases). This CDR3 is built from 15 residues. From germline, CDR1 is MRHNA and CDR2 SNTAGT. Trimming left V 6 bases short and J 5 bases short, with 19 bases between.

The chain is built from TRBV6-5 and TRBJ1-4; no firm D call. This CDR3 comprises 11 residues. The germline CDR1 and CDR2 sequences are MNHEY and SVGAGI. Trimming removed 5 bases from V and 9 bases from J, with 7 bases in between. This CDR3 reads CASSNRKKLFF. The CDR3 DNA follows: TGTGCCAGCAGTAACAGAAAAAAACTGTTTTTT.

The CDR3 sequence is CASSLRDRGLSYEQYF. CDR3 coding DNA: TGTGCCAGCAGTTTACGGGACAGGGGGCTGTCCTACGAGCAGTACTTC. V and J are TRBV6-2 or TRBV6-3 and TRBJ2-7; 12 bases align to TRBD1. The CDR3 is 16 residues long. V dropped 4 bases and J dropped 1; count of bases not matched to a gene: 5. Per the germline V gene, CDR1 is MNHEY and CDR2 is SVGEGT.

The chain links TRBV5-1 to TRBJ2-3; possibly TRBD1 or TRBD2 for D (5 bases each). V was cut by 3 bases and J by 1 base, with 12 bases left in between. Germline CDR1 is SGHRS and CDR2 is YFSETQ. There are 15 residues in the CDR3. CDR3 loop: CASSSQGPGTDTQYF. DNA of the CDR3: TGCGCCAGCAGCTCTCAGGGACCTGGCACAGATACGCAGTATTTT.

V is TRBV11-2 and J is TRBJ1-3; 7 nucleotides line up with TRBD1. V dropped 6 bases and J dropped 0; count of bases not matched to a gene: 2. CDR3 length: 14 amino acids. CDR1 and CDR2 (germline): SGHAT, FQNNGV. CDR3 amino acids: CASSPGGSGNTIYF. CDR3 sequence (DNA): TGTGCCAGCAGTCCAGGGGGCTCTGGAAACACCATATATTTT. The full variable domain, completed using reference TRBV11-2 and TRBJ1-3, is EAGVAQSPRYKIIEKRQSVAFWCNPISGHATLYWYQQILGQGPKLLIQFQNNGVVDDSQLPKDRFSAERLKGVDSTLKIQPAKLEDSAVYLCASSPGGSGNTIYFGEGSWLTVV.